This T cell receptor beta chain was sequenced during a study of blood T cell repertoires in COVID-19. V was shortened by 5 bases and J by 0 bases, with 8 bases between the two germline ends. Germline lookup yields CDR1 SQVTM and CDR2 ANQGSEA. There are 13 residues in the CDR3. The authors' processing: For nucleated cells, counts were estimated from reference gene primer amplification. TCRdb's copy holds only in-frame clones and misses some; the assay was immunoSEQ multiplex PCR. Clonal size and the V and J genes are those of that table, whereas D and trimming came from the DNA. Among 150,000 to 200,000 clones listed, approximately 82% were seen once. All enrollees were about 18 to 89 years old and from 24 US areas. Allocation to cohorts depended on clinical history reported by the participants. Recovered status applied to Cohort 3 donors who had two consecutive negative PCRs. It also applied to those with clearance or with symptom resolution.

Sequenced material: PBMCs or T cells enriched from blood (not recorded which). The gene calls are TRBV29-1 and TRBJ1-3; D not certain. The receptor's source is a woman in her 50s who had recovered from COVID-19. CDR3 DNA: TGCAGCGTTAGTCAGTACTCTGGAAACACCATATATTTT. Encoded protein: CSVSQYSGNTIYF.